This TCR beta chain was found in a study of blood T cell repertoires in COVID-19. Per the germline V gene, CDR1 is LGHDT and CDR2 is YNNKEL (reference sequence). The ends were cut back, 4 bases at V and 0 bases at J, with 11 bases in the middle. There are 15 residues in the CDR3. TCRdb's copy holds only in-frame clones and misses some; the assay was immunoSEQ multiplex PCR. The sample includes some 150,000 clones, about 80% seen only once; the top ten take approximately 5%. The chain joins TRBV3-1 (or the pseudogene TRBV3-2) to TRBJ2-3, with D perhaps matching TRBD2 (6 bases). This receptor was obtained from a human donor in a cohort sampled during active COVID-19. The specimen sequenced was peripheral blood. The chain's CDR3 is CASSPLGGSTDTQYF. As DNA, the CDR3 is TGTGCCAGCAGCCCCCTTGGGGGGAGCACAGATACGCAGTATTTT.